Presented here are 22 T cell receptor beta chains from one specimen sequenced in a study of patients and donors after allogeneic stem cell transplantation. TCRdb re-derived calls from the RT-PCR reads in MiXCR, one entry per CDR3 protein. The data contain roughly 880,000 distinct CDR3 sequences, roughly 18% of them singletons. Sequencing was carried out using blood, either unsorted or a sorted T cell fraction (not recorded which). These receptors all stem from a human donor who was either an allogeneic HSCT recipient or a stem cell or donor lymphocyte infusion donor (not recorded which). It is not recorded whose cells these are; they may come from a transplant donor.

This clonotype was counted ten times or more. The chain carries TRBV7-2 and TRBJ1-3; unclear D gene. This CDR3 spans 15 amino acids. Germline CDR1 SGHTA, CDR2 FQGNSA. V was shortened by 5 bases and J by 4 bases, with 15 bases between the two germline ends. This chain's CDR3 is CASSVMGERGNTIYF. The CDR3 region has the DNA TGTGCCAGCAGCGTCATGGGAGAGCGAGGAAACACCATATATTTT. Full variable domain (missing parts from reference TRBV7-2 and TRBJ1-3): GAGVSQSPSNKVTEKGKDVELRCDPISGHTALYWYRQSLGQGLEFLIYFQGNSAPDKSGLPSDRFSAERTGGSVSTLTIQRTQQEDSAVYLCASSVMGERGNTIYFGEGSWLTVV.

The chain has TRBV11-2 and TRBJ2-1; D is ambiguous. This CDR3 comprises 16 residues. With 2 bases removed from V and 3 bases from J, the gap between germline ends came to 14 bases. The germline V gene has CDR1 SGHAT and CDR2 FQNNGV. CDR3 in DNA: TGTGCCAGCAGCTTACTTTCAGCGCAATACTACAATGAGCAGTTCTTC. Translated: CASSLLSAQYYNEQFF.

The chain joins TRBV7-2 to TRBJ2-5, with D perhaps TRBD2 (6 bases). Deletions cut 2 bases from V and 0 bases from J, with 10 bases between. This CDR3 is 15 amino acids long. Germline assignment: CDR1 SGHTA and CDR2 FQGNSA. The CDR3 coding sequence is TGTGCCAGCAGCTTAACCGGGGGAAACCAAGAGACCCAGTACTTC. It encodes CASSLTGGNQETQYF.

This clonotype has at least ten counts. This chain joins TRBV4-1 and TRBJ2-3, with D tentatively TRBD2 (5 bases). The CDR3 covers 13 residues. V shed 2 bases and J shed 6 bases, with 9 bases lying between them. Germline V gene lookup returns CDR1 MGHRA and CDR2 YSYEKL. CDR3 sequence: CASSQLEADTQYF. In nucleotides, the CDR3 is TGCGCCAGCAGCCAACTGGAGGCGGATACGCAGTATTTT.

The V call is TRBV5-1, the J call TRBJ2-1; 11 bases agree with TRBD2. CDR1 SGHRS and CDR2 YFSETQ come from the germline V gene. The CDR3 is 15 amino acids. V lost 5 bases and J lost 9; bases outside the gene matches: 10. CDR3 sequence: CASRNSGRAFAEQFF. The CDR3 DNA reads TGCGCCAGCAGAAATAGCGGGAGGGCCTTCGCTGAGCAGTTCTTC.

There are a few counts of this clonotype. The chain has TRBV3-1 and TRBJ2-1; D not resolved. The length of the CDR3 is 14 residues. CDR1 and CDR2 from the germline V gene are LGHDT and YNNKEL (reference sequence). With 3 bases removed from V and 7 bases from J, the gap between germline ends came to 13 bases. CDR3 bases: TGTGCCAGCAGCCATAAGGGATCGGTGAATGAGCAGTTCTTC. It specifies CASSHKGSVNEQFF.

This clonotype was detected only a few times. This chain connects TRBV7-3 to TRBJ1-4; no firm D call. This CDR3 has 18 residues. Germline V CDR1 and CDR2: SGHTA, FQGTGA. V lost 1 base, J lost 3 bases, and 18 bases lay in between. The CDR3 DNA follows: TGTGCCAGCAGCTTAATTCCCGGGAAATCCCCCTCTAATGAAAAACTGTTTTTT. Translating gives CASSLIPGKSPSNEKLFF.

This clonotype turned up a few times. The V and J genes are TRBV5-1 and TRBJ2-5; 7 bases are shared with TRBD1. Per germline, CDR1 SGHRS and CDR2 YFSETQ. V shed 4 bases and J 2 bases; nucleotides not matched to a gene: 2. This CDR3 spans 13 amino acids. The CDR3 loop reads CASSEGQQETQYF. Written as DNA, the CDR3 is TGCGCCAGCAGCGAGGGACAGCAAGAGACCCAGTACTTC.

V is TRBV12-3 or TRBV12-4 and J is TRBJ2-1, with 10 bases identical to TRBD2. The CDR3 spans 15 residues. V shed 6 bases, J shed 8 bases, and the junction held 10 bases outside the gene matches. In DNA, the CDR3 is TGTGCCAGCAGCAGCGGGGGGGTGTTTAGTGATGAGCAGTTCTTC. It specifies CASSSGGVFSDEQFF.

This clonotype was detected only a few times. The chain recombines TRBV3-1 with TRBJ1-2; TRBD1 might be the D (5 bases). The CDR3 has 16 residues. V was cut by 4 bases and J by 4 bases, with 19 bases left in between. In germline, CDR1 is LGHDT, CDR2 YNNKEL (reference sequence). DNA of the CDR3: TGTGCCAGCAGCCCCCGCCCACCACCGGGGACCTATGGCTACACCTTC. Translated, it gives CASSPRPPPGTYGYTF.

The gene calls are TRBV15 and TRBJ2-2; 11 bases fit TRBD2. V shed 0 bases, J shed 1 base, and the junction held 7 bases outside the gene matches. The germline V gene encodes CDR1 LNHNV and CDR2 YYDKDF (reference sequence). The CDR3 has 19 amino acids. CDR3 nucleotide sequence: TGTGCCACCAGCAGAGATGGGGCTAGCGGGAGGAAGAACACCGGGGAGCTGTTTTTT. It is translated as CATSRDGASGRKNTGELFF.

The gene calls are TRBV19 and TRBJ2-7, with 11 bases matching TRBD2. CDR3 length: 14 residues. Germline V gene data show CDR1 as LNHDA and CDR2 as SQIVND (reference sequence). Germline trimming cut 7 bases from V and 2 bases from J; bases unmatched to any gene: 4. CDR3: CASTLAGGTYEQYF. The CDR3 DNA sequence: TGTGCCAGTACCCTAGCGGGAGGTACCTACGAGCAGTACTTC. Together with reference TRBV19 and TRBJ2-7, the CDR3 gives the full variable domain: DGGITQSPKYLFRKEGQNVTLSCEQNLNHDAMYWYRQDPGQGLRLIYYSQIVNDFQKGDIAEGYSVSREKKESFPLTVTSAQKNPTAFYLCASTLAGGTYEQYFGPGTRLTVT.

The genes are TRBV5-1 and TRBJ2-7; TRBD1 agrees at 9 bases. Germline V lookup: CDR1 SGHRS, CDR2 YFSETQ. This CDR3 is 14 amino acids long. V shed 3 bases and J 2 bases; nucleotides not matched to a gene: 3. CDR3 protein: CASSSQGAPYEQYF. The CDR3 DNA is TGCGCCAGCAGCTCACAGGGGGCCCCCTACGAGCAGTACTTC.

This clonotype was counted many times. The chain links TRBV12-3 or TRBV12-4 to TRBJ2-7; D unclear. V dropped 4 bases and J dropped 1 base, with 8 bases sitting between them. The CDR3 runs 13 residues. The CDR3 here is CASSWGKSYEQYF. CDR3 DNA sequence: TGTGCCAGCAGTTGGGGAAAATCCTACGAGCAGTACTTC.

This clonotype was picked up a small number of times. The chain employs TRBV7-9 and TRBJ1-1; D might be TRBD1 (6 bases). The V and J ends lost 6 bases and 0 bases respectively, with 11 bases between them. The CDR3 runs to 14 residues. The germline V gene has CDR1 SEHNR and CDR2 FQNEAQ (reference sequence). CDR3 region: CASRTGTLNTEAFF. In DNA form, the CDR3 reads TGTGCCAGCAGGACCGGGACACTGAACACTGAAGCTTTCTTT.

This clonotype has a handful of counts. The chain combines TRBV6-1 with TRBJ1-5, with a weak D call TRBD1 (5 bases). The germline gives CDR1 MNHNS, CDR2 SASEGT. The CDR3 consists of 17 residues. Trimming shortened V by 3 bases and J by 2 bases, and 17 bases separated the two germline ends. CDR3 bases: TGTGCCAGCAGTGAGAAGGGGCGGGGTAACGGCAATCAGCCCCAGCATTTT. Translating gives CASSEKGRGNGNQPQHF.

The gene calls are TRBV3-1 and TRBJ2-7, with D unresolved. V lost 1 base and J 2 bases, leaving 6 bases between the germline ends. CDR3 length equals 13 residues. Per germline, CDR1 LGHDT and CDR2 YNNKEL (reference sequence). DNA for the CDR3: TGTGCCAGCAGCCAAGCCATCACCTACGAGCAGTACTTC. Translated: CASSQAITYEQYF.

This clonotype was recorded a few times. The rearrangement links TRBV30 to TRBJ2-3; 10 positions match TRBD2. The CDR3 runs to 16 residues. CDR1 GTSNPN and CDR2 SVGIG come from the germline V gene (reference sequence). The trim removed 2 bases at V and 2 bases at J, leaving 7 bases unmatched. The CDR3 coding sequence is TGTGCCTGGAGTCCTAAAGCGGGAGGGACCACAGATACGCAGTATTTT. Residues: CAWSPKAGGTTDTQYF.

This chain's CDR3 is CASSRGTSGRDEQFF. The DNA for the CDR3 is TGTGCCAGCAGCCGGGGCACTAGCGGGAGAGATGAGCAGTTCTTC. The rearrangement joins TRBV12-3 or TRBV12-4 to TRBJ2-1; 11 nucleotides align to TRBD2. The CDR3 spans 15 residues. V was clipped by 6 bases and J by 8 bases; unmatched bases: 9.

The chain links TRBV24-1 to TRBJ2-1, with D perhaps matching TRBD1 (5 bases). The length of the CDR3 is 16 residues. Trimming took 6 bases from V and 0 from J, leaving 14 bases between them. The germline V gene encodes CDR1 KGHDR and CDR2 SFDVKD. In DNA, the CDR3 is TGTGCCACCAGTAACACAGGCCCTAGCTCCTACAATGAGCAGTTCTTC. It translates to CATSNTGPSSYNEQFF.

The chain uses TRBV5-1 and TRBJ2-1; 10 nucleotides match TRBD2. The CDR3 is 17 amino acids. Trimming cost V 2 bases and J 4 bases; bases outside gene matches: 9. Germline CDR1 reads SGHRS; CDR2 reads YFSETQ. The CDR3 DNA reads TGCGCCAGCAGCTTTTGGCTAGCGGGAGTATCTTACAATGAGCAGTTCTTC. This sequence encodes CASSFWLAGVSYNEQFF.

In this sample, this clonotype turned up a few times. DNA of the CDR3: TGTGCTAGTGGTTTAACCCCCGCAGATACGCAGTATTTT. This codes for CASGLTPADTQYF. The chain has TRBV12-5 and TRBJ2-3; D not certain. Trimming removed 3 bases at V and 4 bases at J, with 8 bases between. CDR3 length: 13 amino acids. The germline V gene has CDR1 LGHNT and CDR2 FRNRAP.